The 7 T cell receptor beta chains listed next were all sequenced from one sample in a study of blood T cell repertoires in COVID-19. Method: immunoSEQ multiplex PCR; TCRdb's copy keeps in-frame clones and lacks some. The sample carries more than 85,000 clones, roughly 76% recorded once. The sequencing input was peripheral blood. All receptors derive from a woman in her 70s with acute or convalescent COVID-19.

The genes are TRBV7-2 and TRBJ1-5; 10 bases align to TRBD1. J gave up 6 bases and V 1 base, and 6 bases lay outside the gene matches. CDR1 is SGHTA and CDR2 is FQGNSA in the germline V gene. This CDR3 region has 16 residues. The CDR3 DNA reads TGTGCCAGCAGCTTAGAGACAGGGGGCTTCAGTCAGCCCCAGCATTTT. This codes for CASSLETGGFSQPQHF. Filled out from reference TRBV7-2 and TRBJ1-5, the complete variable domain reads GAGVSQSPSNKVTEKGKDVELRCDPISGHTALYWYRQSLGQGLEFLIYFQGNSAPDKSGLPSDRFSAERTGGSVSTLTIQRTQQEDSAVYLCASSLETGGFSQPQHFGDGTRLSIL.

The chain uses TRBV28 and TRBJ1-1; a weak D match, TRBD1 (5 bases). Trimming shortened V by 4 bases and J by 3 bases, and 15 bases separated the two germline ends. Per germline, CDR1 MDHEN and CDR2 SYDVKM. The CDR3 loop spans 15 amino acids. The CDR3 here is CASSWPILGDTEAFF. In DNA form, the CDR3 reads TGTGCCAGCAGTTGGCCGATATTAGGGGACACTGAAGCTTTCTTT. Complete variable domain (other parts from reference TRBV28 and TRBJ1-1): DVKVTQSSRYLVKRTGEKVFLECVQDMDHENMFWYRQDPGLGLRLIYFSYDVKMKEKGDIPEGYSVSREKKERFSLILESASTNQTSMYLCASSWPILGDTEAFFGQGTRLTVV.

This sequence joins TRBV14 and TRBJ2-5; 10 bases match TRBD2. CDR3 size: 17 residues. Unmatched junction bases numbered 6, after V lost 1 base and J lost 1 base. Looked up from germline, CDR1 is SGHDN and CDR2 is FVKESK. CDR3 protein: CASSQAGLAVTQETQYF. CDR3 bases: TGTGCCAGCAGCCAAGCAGGACTAGCGGTGACCCAAGAGACCCAGTACTTC.

V gene TRBV19 combines with J gene TRBJ2-2, with TRBD2 matching over 15 bases. CDR1 and CDR2 from the germline V gene are LNHDA and SQIVND (reference sequence). This CDR3 has 16 residues. J gave up 7 bases and V 4 bases, and 4 bases lay outside the gene matches. CDR3 in amino acids: CASSTKGLAGGGELFF. The CDR3 coding sequence is TGTGCCAGTAGTACCAAGGGACTAGCGGGAGGCGGGGAGCTGTTTTTT. The full variable domain, its missing parts supplied by reference TRBV19 and TRBJ2-2, is DGGITQSPKYLFRKEGQNVTLSCEQNLNHDAMYWYRQDPGQGLRLIYYSQIVNDFQKGDIAEGYSVSREKKESFPLTVTSAQKNPTAFYLCASSTKGLAGGGELFFGEGSRLTVL.

This chain connects TRBV19 to TRBJ2-3, with 9 bases identical to TRBD2. This CDR3 region has 16 residues. The V gene's germline CDR1 is LNHDA and CDR2 SQIVND (reference sequence). J was trimmed by 3 bases and V by 3 bases; bases with no gene match: 7. CDR3 sequence: CASSIPRGGSTDTQYF. As DNA, the CDR3 is TGTGCCAGTAGTATCCCGCGGGGGGGCAGTACAGATACGCAGTATTTT.

V gene TRBV12-5 combines with J gene TRBJ2-1; 11 positions agree with TRBD2. Trimming removed 0 bases from V and 9 bases from J; junction bases left unmatched: 10. Germline CDR1 is LGHNT and CDR2 is FRNRAP. The CDR3 totals 17 residues. The CDR3 DNA sequence: TGTGCTAGTGGTTTGGTCCTTAGCGGGAGGGGTCTTGGTGAGCAGTTCTTC. Translation: CASGLVLSGRGLGEQFF.

The chain recombines TRBV7-9 with TRBJ1-6; the match to TRBD1 covers 7 bases. CDR1 SEHNR and CDR2 FQNEAQ come from the germline V gene (reference sequence). The CDR3 has 17 residues. J gave up 6 bases and V 3 bases, and 11 bases lay outside the gene matches. In DNA, the CDR3 is TGTGCCAGCAGCTTCCACATGGGGGGACAGTTTAATTCACCCCTCCACTTT. Amino acid sequence: CASSFHMGGQFNSPLHF.